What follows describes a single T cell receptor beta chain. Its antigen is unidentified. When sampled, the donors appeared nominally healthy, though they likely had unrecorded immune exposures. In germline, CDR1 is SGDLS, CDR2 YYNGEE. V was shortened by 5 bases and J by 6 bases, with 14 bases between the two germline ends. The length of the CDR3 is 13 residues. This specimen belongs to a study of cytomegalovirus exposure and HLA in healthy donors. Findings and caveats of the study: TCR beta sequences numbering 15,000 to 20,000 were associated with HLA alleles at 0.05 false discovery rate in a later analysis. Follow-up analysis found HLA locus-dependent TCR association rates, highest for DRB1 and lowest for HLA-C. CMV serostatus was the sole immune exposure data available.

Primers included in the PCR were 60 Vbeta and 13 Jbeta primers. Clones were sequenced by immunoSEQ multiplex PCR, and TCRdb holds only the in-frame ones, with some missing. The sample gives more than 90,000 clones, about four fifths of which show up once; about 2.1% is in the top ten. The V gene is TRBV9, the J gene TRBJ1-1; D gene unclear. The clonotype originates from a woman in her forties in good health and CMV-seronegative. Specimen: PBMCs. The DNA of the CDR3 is TGTGCCAGCAGGGCCGAATGGAGCCCTGAAGCTTTCTTT. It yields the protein CASRAEWSPEAFF.